Listed here are 28 T cell receptor beta chains from one sample, sequenced in a study of naive and memory T cell subsets. An equimolar mix of two oligonucleotides served as the beta constant-region primer for TRBC1 and TRBC2. TCRdb ran MiXCR on the UMI-ligation and nested PCR reads and lists one entry per CDR3 protein. The table records around 90,000 distinct CDR3 sequences, 7% to 8% of them present only once. The sequencing input was central memory CD4+ T cells from blood. These receptors were obtained from a human donor in good health.

This clonotype was detected ten times or more. This rearrangement joins TRBV20-1 to TRBJ2-7; possible D gene TRBD1, 6 bases. Trimming removed 3 bases from V and 0 bases from J, with 12 bases in between. Germline loops: CDR1 DFQATT, CDR2 SNEGSKA (reference sequence). The CDR3 is 14 residues long. The CDR3 is CSASRQGLSYEQYF. In DNA, the CDR3 is TGCAGTGCTAGCAGGCAGGGGCTCTCCTACGAGCAGTACTTC.

This clonotype was seen many times. The rearrangement uses TRBV7-2 and TRBJ1-5, with D tentatively TRBD1 (5 bases). CDR3 length: 13 residues. Trimming cost V 6 bases and J 4 bases, with 10 bases left between them. CDR1 is SGHTA, CDR2 FQGNSA, per germline. DNA of the CDR3: TGTGCCAGCAGGGGGGAGGGGAATCAGCCCCAGCATTTT. Translating gives CASRGEGNQPQHF.

This clonotype was seen a few times. This rearrangement joins TRBV10-2 to TRBJ2-3; D is uncertain. CDR3 length: 14 amino acids. With 10 bases removed from V and 2 bases from J, the gap between germline ends came to 16 bases. In germline, CDR1 is WSHSY, CDR2 SAAADI. CDR3 nucleotide sequence: TGCGCCACCCGGGTAACGCTGTCCACAGATACGCAGTATTTT. Encoded protein: CATRVTLSTDTQYF.

This clonotype came up many times. The chain recombines TRBV7-2 with TRBJ2-4, with TRBD1 identical over 9 bases. Germline values: CDR1 SGHTA, CDR2 FQGNSA. V shed 11 bases, J shed 1 base, and the junction held 9 bases outside the gene matches. CDR3 length equals 15 residues. The CDR3 protein is CACLRDRAAKNIQYF. The CDR3 region has the DNA TGTGCCTGCTTACGGGACAGGGCGGCCAAAAACATTCAGTACTTC.

This clonotype has a count of ten or more. The V and J genes are TRBV4-2 and TRBJ1-3; D remains unclear. Germline CDR1 reads LGHNA; CDR2 reads YNFKEQ. The CDR3 spans 17 residues. V lost 1 base and J 4 bases, leaving 17 bases between the germline ends. The CDR3 loop reads CASSQAVKGEEGNTIYF. Here the CDR3 DNA reads TGTGCCAGCAGCCAAGCGGTAAAGGGCGAGGAAGGAAACACCATATATTTT.

In the case of this clonotype: A much larger clone lies a single base off, so this may be a read error. No conserved phenylalanine or tryptophan is present at the end of the CDR3, so a read error is the likely explanation. V is TRBV19 and J is TRBJ2-2; 7 bases fit TRBD1. This CDR3 is 15 amino acids long. Germline V gene sequence: CDR1 LNHDA, CDR2 SQIVND (reference sequence). V lost 5 bases, J lost 5 bases, and 8 bases stayed unmatched. The CDR3 protein is CASSLRDSPTGELFS. The CDR3 DNA follows: TGTGCCAGTAGTCTGAGGGACAGCCCGACCGGGGAGCTGTTTTCT.

This clonotype was seen ten or more times. The rearrangement links TRBV9 to TRBJ2-7; tentative D call: TRBD2 (5 bases). Trimming removed 2 bases at V and 2 bases at J, with 11 bases between. Germline V CDR1 and CDR2: SGDLS, YYNGEE. This CDR3 is built from 14 residues. CDR3 sequence: CASSVSGFTYEQYF. CDR3 DNA: TGTGCCAGCAGCGTCTCGGGGTTTACCTACGAGCAGTACTTC.

This clonotype was observed many times. The chain links TRBV7-3 to TRBJ2-3, with D tentatively TRBD2 (6 bases). The CDR3 totals 13 residues. Per germline, CDR1 SGHTA and CDR2 FQGTGA. V was shortened by 4 bases and J by 7 bases, with 12 bases between the two germline ends. The CDR3 protein is CASSSQLANTQYF. The CDR3, as DNA: TGTGCCAGCAGCTCCCAGCTAGCGAATACGCAGTATTTT.

This clonotype was observed a few times. This chain uses TRBV18 with TRBJ2-7; no definite D call. CDR3 length: 15 residues. From germline, CDR1 is KGHSH and CDR2 LQKENI. Trimming shortened V by 5 bases and J by 4 bases, and 18 bases separated the two germline ends. CDR3 in amino acids: CASSFNPAPSYEQYF. Here the CDR3 DNA reads TGTGCCAGCTCATTTAATCCGGCTCCCTCGTACGAGCAGTACTTC.

This clonotype showed up many times. The V gene is TRBV10-2, the J gene TRBJ1-1; D is ambiguous. Germline-derived CDR1 and CDR2 are WSHSY and SAAADI. The CDR3 has 14 residues. V was pared by 7 bases and J by 0 bases, with 12 bases between. In DNA, the CDR3 is TGCGCCAGCAAAAGTCAGTCCTTGAACACTGAAGCTTTCTTT. It translates to CASKSQSLNTEAFF.

There are many counts of this clonotype. The chain is built from TRBV29-1 and TRBJ1-1, with D possibly matching TRBD1 (6 bases). CDR1 and CDR2 (germline): SQVTM, ANQGSEA. This CDR3 spans 12 amino acids. V was trimmed by 8 bases and J by 4 bases, leaving 14 bases between them. CDR3 region: CSSRGGGTEAFF. Here the CDR3 DNA reads TGCAGCTCGAGGGGGGGTGGCACTGAAGCTTTCTTT.

The rearrangement uses TRBV20-1 and TRBJ1-5; D might be TRBD1 (5 bases). The CDR3 length is 15 residues. The V gene lost 4 bases and the J gene lost 2 bases, with 15 bases spanning the gap. Germline CDR1 DFQATT, CDR2 SNEGSKA (reference sequence). The CDR3 nucleotides are TGCAGTGCTATAGGCCAGGGAGGGCGCAATCAGCCCCAGCATTTT. Translation gives CSAIGQGGRNQPQHF.

This clonotype occurred a few times. This sequence joins TRBV6-1 and TRBJ1-5; possible D gene TRBD1, 6 bases. This CDR3 has 17 residues. CDR1 and CDR2 from the germline V gene are MNHNS and SASEGT. V was shortened by 6 bases and J by 6 bases, with 24 bases between the two germline ends. CDR3 sequence: CASSGQWLDTVRQPQHF. CDR3 bases: TGTGCCAGCAGCGGACAGTGGTTAGATACGGTCCGTCAGCCCCAGCATTTT.

This clonotype was counted ten times or more. V gene TRBV5-6 combines with J gene TRBJ2-1, with D possibly called TRBD1 or TRBD2 (5 bases each). The ends were cut back, 0 bases at V and 0 bases at J, with 13 bases in the middle. CDR1 is SGHDT, CDR2 YYEEEE, per germline. This CDR3 spans 17 amino acids. CDR3 in amino acids: CASSLGARESSYNEQFF. The DNA for the CDR3 is TGTGCCAGCAGCTTGGGGGCCAGGGAGAGCTCCTACAATGAGCAGTTCTTC.

This clonotype was recorded at least ten times. V usage is TRBV7-2 and J usage is TRBJ1-4; a possible D gene is TRBD1 (6 bases). Germline V gives CDR1 SGHTA, CDR2 FQGNSA. V was clipped by 4 bases and J by 14 bases, with 11 bases between them. The CDR3 extends over 11 amino acids. The CDR3 loop is CASSSGVHLFF. The CDR3 DNA reads as TGTGCCAGCAGCTCAGGGGTTCACCTGTTTTTT. Full variable domain (remainder filled in from reference TRBV7-2 and TRBJ1-4): GAGVSQSPSNKVTEKGKDVELRCDPISGHTALYWYRQSLGQGLEFLIYFQGNSAPDKSGLPSDRFSAERTGGSVSTLTIQRTQQEDSAVYLCASSSGVHLFFGSGTQLSVL.

V gene TRBV12-3 or TRBV12-4 combines with J gene TRBJ2-3; D possibly corresponds to TRBD1 (6 bases). This CDR3 comprises 14 residues. The germline V and J ends were trimmed by 4 bases and 6 bases, with 14 bases remaining between them. CDR3 protein: CASSYTGSRDTQYF. CDR3 DNA: TGTGCCAGCAGTTATACAGGGTCCCGCGATACGCAGTATTTT.

This clonotype was observed many times. This chain uses TRBV18 with TRBJ1-4, with 7 bases aligning to TRBD1. Germline assignment: CDR1 KGHSH and CDR2 LQKENI. After removal of 6 bases from V and 6 bases from J, the junction contained 10 bases not matched to a gene. The CDR3 loop spans 15 amino acids. The CDR3 DNA sequence: TGTGCCAGCTCTCGAGGGGGCCTGGCTGATGAAAAACTGTTTTTT. This gives the protein CASSRGGLADEKLFF.

The rearrangement links TRBV9 to TRBJ2-7, with D tentatively TRBD1 (6 bases). The CDR3 has 17 residues. Germline V CDR1 and CDR2: SGDLS, YYNGEE. The V and J ends lost 4 bases and 6 bases respectively, with 26 bases between them. The CDR3 protein is CASSRTQRVGSQGEQYF. CDR3 nucleotides: TGTGCCAGCAGCCGTACCCAACGTGTCGGTTCACAGGGCGAGCAGTACTTC.

Ten or more counts support this clonotype. V usage is TRBV30 and J usage is TRBJ2-3; 14 bases are shared with TRBD2. The germline gives CDR1 GTSNPN, CDR2 SVGIG (reference sequence). The CDR3 spans 15 residues. After removal of 5 bases from V and 4 bases from J, the junction contained 5 bases not matched to a gene. In DNA, the CDR3 is TGTGCCTGGGCTGTGGGACTAGCGGGGGCAGATACGCAGTATTTT. This codes for CAWAVGLAGADTQYF. Full variable domain (remainder filled in from reference TRBV30 and TRBJ2-3): SQTIHQWPATLVQPVGSPLSLECTVEGTSNPNLYWYRQAAGRGLQLLFYSVGIGQISSEVPQNLSASRPQDRQFILSSKKLLLSDSGFYLCAWAVGLAGADTQYFGPGTRLTVL.

This clonotype was seen many times. This chain uses TRBV4-2 with TRBJ2-7; D is tentatively TRBD1 or TRBD2 (6 bases each). Germline V lookup: CDR1 LGHNA, CDR2 YNFKEQ. The CDR3 runs 14 residues. V lost 1 base, J lost 4 bases, and 11 bases lay in between. In nucleotides, the CDR3 is TGTGCCAGCAGCCAAGCCGGGGGCGGGTACGAGCAGTACTTC. It codes for CASSQAGGGYEQYF.

The rearrangement links TRBV5-1 to TRBJ2-1, with 7 bases lining up with TRBD1. The J segment lost 8 bases and the V segment lost 7 bases, leaving 12 bases of the junction unmatched. CDR1 and CDR2 from the germline V gene are SGHRS and YFSETQ. This CDR3 has 14 residues. CDR3 sequence: CASGSGTASYEQFF. The CDR3 DNA reads as TGCGCCAGCGGTTCCGGGACAGCTTCCTATGAGCAGTTCTTC.

The chain is built from TRBV20-1 and TRBJ1-1; a possible D gene is TRBD1 (6 bases). The CDR3 contains 14 residues. Per germline, CDR1 DFQATT and CDR2 SNEGSKA (reference sequence). The ends were cut back, 0 bases at V and 7 bases at J, with 15 bases in the middle. The CDR3 reads CSARDNPGQNEAFF. The CDR3 DNA is TGCAGTGCTAGAGATAATCCCGGACAGAATGAAGCTTTCTTT.

This clonotype was counted only a few times. The J gene is TRBJ2-7, the V gene TRBV11-2; tentatively, D is TRBD2 (5 bases). Trimming removed 6 bases from V and 1 base from J, with 13 bases in between. Germline CDR1 and CDR2: SGHAT and FQNNGV. The length of the CDR3 is 14 residues. CDR3 residues: CASRWTVGSYEQYF. The CDR3 DNA sequence: TGTGCCAGCAGGTGGACTGTAGGGTCCTACGAGCAGTACTTC.

This chain connects TRBV11-2 to TRBJ1-2, with D hard to call. The V gene's germline CDR1 is SGHAT and CDR2 FQNNGV. The CDR3 contains 13 residues. V gave up 2 bases and J gave up 2 bases, with 6 bases separating them. In nucleotides, the CDR3 is TGTGCCAGCAGCTTAAACCTAAACTATGGCTACACCTTC. It is translated as CASSLNLNYGYTF.

This clonotype has at least ten counts. This sequence joins TRBV12-3 or TRBV12-4 and TRBJ1-2; the D gene is possibly TRBD1 (6 bases). This CDR3 has 15 residues. The V end lost 2 bases, the J end lost 4 bases, and 14 bases lay between the germline ends. The CDR3 DNA is TGTGCCAGCAGTTTAAGTCCGGTCAGGGGCTATGGCTACACCTTC. It translates to CASSLSPVRGYGYTF.

A few counts support this clonotype. The chain carries TRBV27 and TRBJ1-4; no clear D gene. Per germline, CDR1 MNHEY and CDR2 SMNVEV (reference sequence). The CDR3 runs to 13 residues. V was clipped by 4 bases and J by 7 bases, with 10 bases between them. In DNA, the CDR3 is TGTGCCAGCAGTTGGGGAATGGGTGAAAAACTGTTTTTT. Translation gives CASSWGMGEKLFF.

The rearrangement joins TRBV30 to TRBJ1-5, with a possible D match to TRBD1 (6 bases). Deletions cut 0 bases from V and 2 bases from J, with 17 bases between. The CDR3 covers 17 residues. Per the germline V gene, CDR1 is GTSNPN and CDR2 is SVGIG (reference sequence). CDR3 loop: CAWSVVGAPGGNQPQHF. The CDR3 coding sequence is TGTGCCTGGAGTGTAGTTGGGGCGCCAGGGGGCAATCAGCCCCAGCATTTT.

The rearrangement joins TRBV13 to TRBJ1-2; D uncertain. The CDR3 is 11 amino acids. The V end lost 4 bases, the J end lost 7 bases, and 7 bases lay between the germline ends. In germline, CDR1 is PRHDT, CDR2 FYEKMQ (reference sequence). As DNA, the CDR3 is TGTGCCAGCAGCTCCGCGGGTGGCTACACCTTC. This codes for CASSSAGGYTF. Full variable domain (rest looked up from reference TRBV13 and TRBJ1-2): AAGVIQSPRHLIKEKRETATLKCYPIPRHDTVYWYQQGPGQDPQFLISFYEKMQSDKGSIPDRFSAQQFSDYHSELNMSSLELGDSALYFCASSSAGGYTFGSGTRLTVV.